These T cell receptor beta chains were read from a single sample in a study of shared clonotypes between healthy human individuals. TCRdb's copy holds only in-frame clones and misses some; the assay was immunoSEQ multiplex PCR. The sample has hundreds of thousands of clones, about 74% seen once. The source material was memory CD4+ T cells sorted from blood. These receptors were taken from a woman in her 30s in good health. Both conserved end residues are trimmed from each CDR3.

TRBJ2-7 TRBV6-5 ASSYRASAYEQY
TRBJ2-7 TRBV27 ASSLKGKFYEQY
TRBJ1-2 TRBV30 DRTTGDHYGYT
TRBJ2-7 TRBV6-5 ASSYGFSGSVYEQY
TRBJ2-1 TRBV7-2 ASSLTGGYNEQF
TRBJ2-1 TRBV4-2 ASSRRGGQGFDEQF
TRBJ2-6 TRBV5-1 ASSVQYSGANVLT
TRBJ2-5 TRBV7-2 ASSPAGRVDQY
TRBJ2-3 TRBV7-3 ASSTTGGFSTDTQY
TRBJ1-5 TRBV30 AWRETGGASNQPQH
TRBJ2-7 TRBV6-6 ASGAGGWNEQY
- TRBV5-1 ASSISGIDEQY
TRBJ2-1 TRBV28 ASSPRVYYRGEQF
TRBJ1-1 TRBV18 ASSPQGGNTEAF
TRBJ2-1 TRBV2 ASIIARTGHNEQF
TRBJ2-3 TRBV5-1 ASSPPSGTDTQY
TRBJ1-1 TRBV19 ASSRTGVSMNTEAF
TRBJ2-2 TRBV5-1 ASSLYPGGNTGELF
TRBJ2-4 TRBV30 AWSVGGTRVATKNIQY
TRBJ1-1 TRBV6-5 ASSNRQGPTEAF
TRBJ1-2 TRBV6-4 ASNGEPIHYGYT
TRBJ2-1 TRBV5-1 ASSSSSGGYNEQF
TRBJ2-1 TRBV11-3 ASSLEEGLPPF
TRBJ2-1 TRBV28 ASSSPIGTSGQSSYNEQF
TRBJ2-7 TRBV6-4 ASSDSYREIGEQY
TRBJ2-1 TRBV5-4 ASSLEGGYNEQF
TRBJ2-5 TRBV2 ASTGQKQETQY
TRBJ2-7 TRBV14 ASSQRQGQIYEQY
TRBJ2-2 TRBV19 ASSISGGHHLPAELF
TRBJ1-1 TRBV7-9 ASSPPGSEAF
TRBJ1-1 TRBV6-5 ASSYSAGLSTEAF
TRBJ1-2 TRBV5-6 ASSAVGVKNYGYT
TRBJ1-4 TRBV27 ASSHAPGGGGEKLF
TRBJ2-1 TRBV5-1 ASSPTGEAYNEQF
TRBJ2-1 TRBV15 ATARRGEQF
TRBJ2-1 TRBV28 ASSLNPAEPNNEQF
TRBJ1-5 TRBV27 ASRSYYNQPQH
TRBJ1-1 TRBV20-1 SARGNTEAF
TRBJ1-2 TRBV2 ATYTGTYYGYT
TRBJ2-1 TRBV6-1 ASSEIPGLAGLNEQF
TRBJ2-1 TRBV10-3 AIRPSDTPYNEQF
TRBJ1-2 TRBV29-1 SVADRSNYGYT
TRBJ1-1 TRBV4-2 ASSHGLGTLNTEAF
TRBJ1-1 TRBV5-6 ASSFGWRGNTEAF
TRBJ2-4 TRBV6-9 ASSYQNIQY
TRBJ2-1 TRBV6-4 ASSSQGFSVNEQF
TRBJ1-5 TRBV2 ASSGGRGGDSNQPQH
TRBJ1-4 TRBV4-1 ASSQVSDINEKLF
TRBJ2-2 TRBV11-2 ASSPDRVVTGELF
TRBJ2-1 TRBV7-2 ASSQGGARSNEQF
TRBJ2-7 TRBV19 ASSILGVGNEQY
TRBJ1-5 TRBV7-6 ASSAQKGNQPQH
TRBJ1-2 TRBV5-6 ASSSSRGSYGYT
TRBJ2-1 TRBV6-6 ASSKTGQGEQF
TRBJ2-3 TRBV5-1 ASSYDHSTDTQY
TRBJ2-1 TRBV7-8 ASSPETSGISNEQF
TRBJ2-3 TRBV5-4 ASSFADLLSTDTQY
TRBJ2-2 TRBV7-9 ASSLAGGRSTGELF
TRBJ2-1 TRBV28 ASSLLGGLRYNEQF